The entry below describes one TCR beta chain. Its antigen remains unknown. The sample is drawn from a study of T cell responses to AZD1222 COVID-19 vaccine. Germline loops: CDR1 LGHDT, CDR2 YNNKEL (reference sequence). With 4 bases removed from V and 8 bases from J, the gap between germline ends came to 21 bases. This CDR3 has 16 residues. Study results and limitations: With dominance at 160-218 and 743-854, vaccine-associated CD4 TCRs spanned spike. Nearly half of spike-specific TCRs reportedly target variant regions that are unmutated in the B.1.351 and B.1.1.7 variants. In a largely white British group with more females than males, clonal diversity was possibly underestimated. Just a handful of AZD1222 recipients tested seropositive at baseline.

Here immunoSEQ multiplex PCR was the method, and the copy in TCRdb shows in-frame clones only, minus some. Of about 130,000 clones detected, over 80% appear once; the ten largest clones hold around 5.8%. The J gene is TRBJ2-4, the V gene TRBV3-1 (or the pseudogene TRBV3-2); D possibly corresponds to TRBD1 (6 bases). Source: peripheral blood, taken on day 0 of AZD1222 vaccination. The clonotype was recovered from an adult in good health. The CDR3 region is CASSPLDGDPGDIQYF. CDR3 bases: TGTGCCAGCAGCCCGTTGGACGGAGATCCAGGGGACATTCAGTACTTC.